This TCR beta chain came from a study of T cell responses to AZD1222 COVID-19 vaccine. The length of the CDR3 is 17 residues. With 2 bases removed from V and 0 bases from J, the gap between germline ends came to 14 bases. Germline V CDR1 and CDR2: LGHNT, FRNRAP. The assay was immunoSEQ multiplex PCR, and TCRdb's table has in-frame clones only and misses some. Counted here are 100,000 to 150,000 clones, 75% to 90% occurring once; the ten biggest clones make up about 6%. Sequenced here: peripheral blood, sampled on day 0 of AZD1222 vaccination. The chain joins TRBV12-5 to TRBJ2-1; the D gene could be TRBD1 or TRBD2 (5 bases each). The TCR originated in an adult in good health. In nucleotides, the CDR3 is TGTGCTAGTGGTTTGAGCACCGGGGCCTCCTCCTACAATGAGCAGTTCTTC. As protein: CASGLSTGASSYNEQFF.